The 11 T cell receptor beta chains presented below share a single source sample, sequenced in a study of radiotherapy plus CTLA-4 blockade in lung cancer (dated by TCRdb to the late 2010s). The method was the immunoSEQ multiplex PCR assay. TCRdb carries this immuneACCESS record with in-frame sequences only. Its versions omit some clonotypes, under half of them owing to an unresolved V gene in the studies checked, with the rest unexplained. This sample comprises approximately 98,000 clones, 75% to 85% of them detected only once. The leading ten clones occupy approximately 3.4% of the sample. Source: peripheral blood, taken from a patient treated with radiotherapy plus ipilimumab. The receptor set was obtained from a human donor with non-small cell lung cancer who had a partial response to radiotherapy plus ipilimumab.

The chain recombines TRBV30 with TRBJ2-3; 13 nucleotides match TRBD2. Per the germline V gene, CDR1 is GTSNPN and CDR2 is SVGIG (reference sequence). There are 18 residues in the CDR3. With 5 bases clipped from V and 1 base from J, the junction kept 12 bases outside the gene matches. The CDR3 sequence: CAWLPGLAGLAGTDTQYF. The CDR3 coding sequence is TGTGCCTGGTTACCGGGACTAGCGGGACTCGCTGGCACAGATACGCAGTATTTT. Supplemented by reference TRBV30 and TRBJ2-3, the full variable domain reads SQTIHQWPATLVQPVGSPLSLECTVEGTSNPNLYWYRQAAGRGLQLLFYSVGIGQISSEVPQNLSASRPQDRQFILSSKKLLLSDSGFYLCAWLPGLAGLAGTDTQYFGPGTRLTVL.

The chain couples TRBV2 to TRBJ2-3, with a possible D match to TRBD1 (5 bases). CDR1 SNHLY and CDR2 FYNNEI come from the germline V gene. V lost 7 bases, J lost 2 bases, and 10 bases lay in between. CDR3 length equals 13 residues. CDR3 nucleotides: TGTGCCAGCAATGGACACAACACAGATACGCAGTATTTT. It encodes CASNGHNTDTQYF.

This clone was picked up a small number of times. The chain links TRBV6-6 to TRBJ2-1; tentatively, D is TRBD2 (6 bases). Germline V gene lookup returns CDR1 MNHNY and CDR2 SVGAGI (reference sequence). V shed 6 bases and J shed 9 bases, with 12 bases lying between them. CDR3 length equals 12 residues. The CDR3 is CASSQRGIEQFF. CDR3 bases: TGTGCCAGCAGCCAACGGGGGATTGAGCAGTTCTTC.

The chain couples TRBV7-2 to TRBJ2-3, with a possible D match to TRBD1 (5 bases). Germline CDR1 reads SGHTA; CDR2 reads FQGNSA. This CDR3 is 12 amino acids long. The V and J ends lost 6 bases and 6 bases respectively, with 10 bases between them. The CDR3 DNA is TGTGCCAGCAGTTTGGGGCGGGATACGCAGTATTTT. Encoded protein: CASSLGRDTQYF.

V gene TRBV28 combines with J gene TRBJ1-1; 10 nucleotides align to TRBD1. Germline V lookup: CDR1 MDHEN, CDR2 SYDVKM. The CDR3 runs 16 residues. Trimming cost V 7 bases and J 5 bases; bases outside gene matches: 13. This CDR3 is CASTLDRGIVGTEAFF. The CDR3 DNA follows: TGTGCCAGCACCCTGGACAGGGGGATAGTGGGGACTGAAGCTTTCTTT.

The V and J genes are TRBV7-3 and TRBJ2-1, with 10 bases matching TRBD2. The CDR3 covers 14 residues. CDR1 is SGHTA and CDR2 is FQGTGA in the germline V gene. V shed 1 base, J shed 14 bases, and the junction held 8 bases outside the gene matches. CDR3 residues: CASSLRAGGGRKFF. The CDR3 nucleotides are TGTGCCAGCAGCTTAAGAGCGGGAGGGGGGAGGAAGTTCTTC.

This chain links TRBV2 with TRBJ2-5, with D possibly being TRBD1 (6 bases). With 5 bases removed from V and 5 bases from J, the gap between germline ends came to 15 bases. Germline V lookup: CDR1 SNHLY, CDR2 FYNNEI. The CDR3 totals 14 residues. CDR3 nucleotide sequence: TGTGCCAGCAGTCCAAACAGGGCCCCGGAGACCCAGTACTTC. Translating it yields CASSPNRAPETQYF.

The chain carries TRBV7-8 and TRBJ2-7, with D possibly TRBD2 on 5 matching bases. This CDR3 is built from 13 residues. V shed 6 bases and J shed 6 bases, with 15 bases lying between them. Germline V gene data show CDR1 as SGHVS and CDR2 as FQNEAQ. The CDR3 sequence: CASSPLRAGEQYF. CDR3 nucleotide sequence: TGTGCCAGCAGTCCCCTCCGGGCGGGCGAGCAGTACTTC.

The chain recombines TRBV19 with TRBJ2-1; D is perhaps TRBD1 (5 bases). Germline-derived CDR1 and CDR2 are LNHDA and SQIVND (reference sequence). The CDR3 length is 15 residues. V was clipped by 7 bases and J by 1 base, with 14 bases between them. The CDR3 bases are TGTGCCAGTACCTTTTGGGCAGGGTCCTACAATGAGCAGTTCTTC. It translates to CASTFWAGSYNEQFF.

This clone was picked up a small number of times. V and J are TRBV9 and TRBJ2-7; 9 bases align to TRBD1. V was clipped by 3 bases and J by 3 bases; unmatched bases: 10. CDR1 and CDR2 (germline): SGDLS, YYNGEE. The CDR3 runs to 16 residues. The CDR3 region is CASSDGQGPTSYEQYF. CDR3 DNA sequence: TGTGCCAGCAGCGATGGACAGGGGCCTACTAGCTACGAGCAGTACTTC.

This clone was seen once. The rearrangement joins TRBV20-1 to TRBJ1-2; maybe TRBD1 (5 bases). The CDR3 has 11 amino acids. Germline CDR1 reads DFQATT; CDR2 reads SNEGSKA (reference sequence). Deletions cut 5 bases from V and 8 bases from J, with 12 bases between. This chain's CDR3 is CSAGASRGYTF. The DNA for the CDR3 is TGCAGTGCTGGGGCCTCGCGGGGCTACACCTTC.